These 23 T cell receptor beta chains share one sample of origin, sequenced in a study of cytomegalovirus exposure and HLA in healthy donors. The PCR had 60 Vbeta and 13 Jbeta primers. Only in-frame clones appear in the TCRdb table, and some are missing; sequencing was by immunoSEQ multiplex PCR. Of some 130,000 clones in the sample, around 75% were seen once. Sequenced: PBMCs. These receptors all come from a man between 40 and 49 years old in good health and CMV-seronegative.

A few counts support this clone. The V and J genes are TRBV11-2 and TRBJ2-5, with D unclear. Trimming left V 5 bases short and J 0 bases short, with 10 bases between. Germline-derived CDR1 and CDR2 are SGHAT and FQNNGV. The CDR3 consists of 14 residues. The CDR3 loop is CASSQAFYQETQYF. In nucleotides, the CDR3 is TGTGCCAGCAGCCAAGCGTTTTACCAAGAGACCCAGTACTTC. Full variable domain (remainder filled in from reference TRBV11-2 and TRBJ2-5): EAGVAQSPRYKIIEKRQSVAFWCNPISGHATLYWYQQILGQGPKLLIQFQNNGVVDDSQLPKDRFSAERLKGVDSTLKIQPAKLEDSAVYLCASSQAFYQETQYFGPGTRLLVL.

The rearrangement joins TRBV7-6 to TRBJ2-7; possible D gene TRBD1, 6 bases. CDR3 length: 17 residues. The V and J ends lost 3 bases and 2 bases respectively, with 20 bases between them. Germline CDR1 reads SGHVS; CDR2 reads FNYEAQ. CDR3 coding DNA: TGTGCCAGCAGCTTTACCTTTACGGACAGTGCTACCTACGAGCAGTACTTC. Its translation: CASSFTFTDSATYEQYF.

The genes are TRBV7-2 and TRBJ2-1; 9 bases fit TRBD1. Germline CDR1 is SGHTA and CDR2 is FQGNSA. CDR3 length: 16 amino acids. The ends lost 5 bases at V and 7 bases at J; junction bases unmatched: 12. As DNA, the CDR3 is TGTGCCAGCAGCATCTCTCTTGGGACAGGGCTTAATGAGCAGTTCTTC. It specifies CASSISLGTGLNEQFF.

The chain combines TRBV10-3 with TRBJ2-1, with 13 bases matching TRBD2. CDR3 size: 18 residues. Germline CDR1 reads ENHRY; CDR2 reads SYGVKD. The junction had 16 bases not matched to a gene; V was cut back by 10 bases and J by 4 bases. This CDR3 is CATGGLAGEGGGYNEQFF. For the CDR3, the DNA is TGTGCCACCGGCGGACTAGCGGGGGAGGGAGGGGGTTACAATGAGCAGTTCTTC.

The genes are TRBV2 and TRBJ1-2, with 9 bases identical to TRBD1. V lost 6 bases and J lost 6; bases outside the gene matches: 8. The length of the CDR3 is 14 residues. The V gene's germline CDR1 is SNHLY and CDR2 FYNNEI. The CDR3: CASSEDRGTDGYTF. Written as DNA, the CDR3 is TGTGCCAGCAGCGAGGACAGGGGAACCGATGGCTACACCTTC.

The genes are TRBV7-2 and TRBJ1-4; 7 bases map to TRBD1. The V gene's germline CDR1 is SGHTA and CDR2 FQGNSA. This CDR3 contains 15 residues. With 5 bases clipped from V and 5 bases from J, the junction kept 8 bases outside the gene matches. CDR3 residues: CASSIDRVSNEKLFF. CDR3 DNA sequence: TGTGCCAGCAGCATTGACAGGGTATCGAATGAAAAACTGTTTTTT.

This clone came up once. As DNA, the CDR3 is TGCAGCGTTGATTTCTGGAACACTGAAGCTTTCTTT. Translated, it gives CSVDFWNTEAFF. This chain connects TRBV29-1 to TRBJ1-1; D is uncertain. The ends were cut back, 3 bases at V and 1 base at J, with 6 bases in the middle. This CDR3 has 12 amino acids. Germline loops: CDR1 SQVTM, CDR2 ANQGSEA.

This chain uses TRBV11-2 with TRBJ2-1, with D uncertain. Germline CDR1 reads SGHAT; CDR2 reads FQNNGV. Between the trimmed V and J ends, which lost 4 bases and 0 bases, there was a span of 19 bases. This CDR3 is 18 amino acids long. CDR3 in amino acids: CASSSLGLGENSYNEQFF. CDR3 in DNA: TGTGCCAGCAGCTCATTGGGCCTGGGCGAAAACTCCTACAATGAGCAGTTCTTC.

This clone has a handful of counts. The J gene is TRBJ1-1, the V gene TRBV6-6, with TRBD1 as a possible D gene (6 bases). Trimming pared 6 bases from V and 3 bases from J, leaving 14 bases between. CDR1 and CDR2 (germline): MNHNY, SVGAGI (reference sequence). There are 14 residues in the CDR3. CDR3 coding DNA: TGTGCCAGCAGCTACGGGGGCGCGGACACTGAAGCTTTCTTT. Amino acid sequence: CASSYGGADTEAFF.

The J gene is TRBJ2-5, the V gene TRBV27, with D perhaps TRBD1 (6 bases). V lost 1 base, J lost 5 bases, and 11 bases lay in between. Germline CDR1 is MNHEY and CDR2 is SMNVEV (reference sequence). The CDR3 extends over 14 amino acids. This CDR3 is CASSLFMGAETQYF. In nucleotides, the CDR3 is TGTGCCAGCAGTTTATTTATGGGGGCTGAGACCCAGTACTTC.

V usage is TRBV7-3 and J usage is TRBJ2-1, with TRBD2 matching 8 bases. This CDR3 is 15 amino acids long. V lost 5 bases and J lost 3; bases outside the gene matches: 6. Germline V gene lookup returns CDR1 SGHTA and CDR2 FQGTGA. DNA of the CDR3: TGTGCCAGCAGCCCGACTAGCGCCTACTACAATGAGCAGTTCTTC. Translation: CASSPTSAYYNEQFF.

J is TRBJ1-4 and V is TRBV7-3; TRBD1 is a possible D gene (6 bases). The CDR3 runs 14 residues. Between the trimmed V and J ends, which lost 2 bases and 7 bases, there was a span of 11 bases. Germline assignment: CDR1 SGHTA and CDR2 FQGTGA. CDR3 in amino acids: CASSLAGVSEKLFF. CDR3 DNA: TGTGCCAGCAGCTTAGCAGGGGTCTCTGAAAAACTGTTTTTT.

The chain couples TRBV29-1 to TRBJ1-2; possible D gene TRBD1, 6 bases. Germline CDR1 SQVTM, CDR2 ANQGSEA. The V end lost 5 bases, the J end lost 6 bases, and 10 bases lay between the germline ends. CDR3 size: 11 residues. The CDR3 coding sequence is TGCAGCGTTCGGACAGTAGATGGCTACACCTTC. It yields the protein CSVRTVDGYTF. Supplemented by reference TRBV29-1 and TRBJ1-2, the full variable domain reads SAVISQKPSRDICQRGTSLTIQCQVDSQVTMMFWYRQQPGQSLTLIATANQGSEATYESGFVIDKFPISRPNLTFSTLTVSNMSPEDSSIYLCSVRTVDGYTFGSGTRLTVV.

This clone was observed a handful of times. J is TRBJ1-1 and V is TRBV6-1; possibly TRBD1 for D (5 bases). The CDR3 runs to 13 residues. In germline, CDR1 is MNHNS, CDR2 SASEGT. Trimming took 4 bases from V and 3 from J, leaving 9 bases between them. The CDR3: CASSVGGYTEAFF. The DNA of the CDR3 is TGTGCCAGCAGTGTTGGGGGGTACACTGAAGCTTTCTTT.

This chain uses TRBV11-3 with TRBJ2-2; D is unclear. Trimming removed 2 bases from V and 8 bases from J, with 9 bases in between. CDR3 length equals 13 residues. CDR1 is SGHNT and CDR2 is YENEEA in the germline V gene. The CDR3 here is CASSLTTIGELFF. The CDR3 DNA follows: TGTGCCAGCAGCTTAACTACTATTGGGGAGCTGTTTTTT.

V and J are TRBV28 and TRBJ1-2; D gene ambiguous. There are 12 residues in the CDR3. The V end lost 8 bases, the J end lost 4 bases, and 11 bases lay between the germline ends. Germline assignment: CDR1 MDHEN and CDR2 SYDVKM. The CDR3 region has the DNA TGTGCCAGCTGCGGCGCCTCCTATGGCTACACCTTC. It specifies CASCGASYGYTF.

The rearrangement joins TRBV5-1 to TRBJ2-1; D is possibly TRBD2 (6 bases). The V gene's germline CDR1 is SGHRS and CDR2 YFSETQ. The V end was cut by 0 bases, the J end by 7 bases, with 11 bases between. This CDR3 is built from 14 residues. CDR3 coding DNA: TGCGCCAGCAGCTTGGATACGGGAGTGAATGAGCAGTTCTTC. It codes for CASSLDTGVNEQFF.

The chain links TRBV7-2 to TRBJ1-1; TRBD1 might be the D (5 bases). The CDR3 totals 15 residues. Germline V gives CDR1 SGHTA, CDR2 FQGNSA. V was cut by 5 bases and J by 0 bases, with 13 bases left in between. CDR3: CASSRPTELNTEAFF. The CDR3 DNA reads as TGTGCCAGCAGCCGCCCGACAGAATTGAACACTGAAGCTTTCTTT.

This clone has only one observation. This chain joins TRBV5-8 and TRBJ1-1; D might be TRBD1 (5 bases). The CDR3 has 14 residues. Germline CDR1 is SGHTS and CDR2 is YDEGEE. V was pared by 6 bases and J by 0 bases, with 12 bases between. The CDR3 DNA reads as TGTGCCAGCACGACAGCTAGAATGAACACTGAAGCTTTCTTT. Its translation: CASTTARMNTEAFF.

This clone came up once. The chain joins TRBV5-1 to TRBJ1-6; D perhaps matches TRBD1 (5 bases). V was trimmed by 0 bases and J by 4 bases, leaving 11 bases between them. The germline V gene has CDR1 SGHRS and CDR2 YFSETQ. The CDR3 totals 16 residues. CDR3 amino acids: CASSLVGELYNSPLHF. The CDR3 DNA follows: TGCGCCAGCAGCTTGGTAGGGGAATTGTATAATTCACCCCTCCACTTT.

J is TRBJ2-4 and V is TRBV5-8; 14 bases agree with TRBD2. This CDR3 is 16 amino acids long. Germline CDR1 SGHTS, CDR2 YDEGEE. Trimming at V came to 5 bases and at J to 6 bases, leaving 7 bases not matched to a gene. The CDR3, as DNA: TGTGCCAGCAGTTCGGGACTAGCGGGAGAGGGAAACATTCAGTACTTC. It codes for CASSSGLAGEGNIQYF. Using reference TRBV5-8 and TRBJ2-4 for the parts outside the CDR3, the full variable domain is EAGVTQSPTHLIKTRGQQATLRCSPISGHTSVYWYQQALGLGLQFLLWYDEGEERNRGNFPPRFSGRQFPNYSSELNVNALELEDSALYLCASSSGLAGEGNIQYFGAGTRLSVL.

CDR3 DNA: TGCGCCAGCAGCAAAGGGACAGCTCCACCCTACGAGCAGTACTTC. Protein: CASSKGTAPPYEQYF. The V call is TRBV5-1, the J call TRBJ2-7; 7 bases are shared with TRBD1. CDR1 is SGHRS and CDR2 is YFSETQ in the germline V gene. Trimming removed 4 bases from V and 2 bases from J; junction bases left unmatched: 9. This CDR3 has 15 amino acids.

The genes are TRBV27 and TRBJ1-4, with a possible D match to TRBD1 (6 bases). Trimming cost V 6 bases and J 3 bases, with 14 bases left between them. The germline V gene encodes CDR1 MNHEY and CDR2 SMNVEV (reference sequence). The CDR3 is 15 residues long. CDR3 bases: TGTGCCAGCAGCCGAAGGACAGTAGCTAATGAAAAACTGTTTTTT. Translation: CASSRRTVANEKLFF. The full variable domain, with the rest looked up from reference TRBV27 and TRBJ1-4, is EAQVTQNPRYLITVTGKKLTVTCSQNMNHEYMSWYRQDPGLGLRQIYYSMNVEVTDKGDVPEGYKVSRKEKRNFPLILESPSPNQTSLYFCASSRRTVANEKLFFGSGTQLSVL.